Listed below are T cell receptor beta chains from one sample, sequenced in a study of T cells in Graves' hyperthyroidism and ophthalmopathy. Via MiXCR, TCRdb re-called the multiplex PCR reads, giving one row per CDR3 protein. The data show 600,000 or so distinct CDR3 sequences, 16% seen once. What was sequenced was blood. The receptors come from a woman under 40 with Graves' hyperthyroidism. The CDR3 runs from the conserved cysteine through the conserved F or W.

v_call,j_call,cdr3_aa
TRBV24-1,TRBJ2-2,CATSDSRGILNTGELFF
TRBV6-2/TRBV6-3,TRBJ2-7,CASSYSRGPSYEQYF
TRBV19,TRBJ1-2,CASSPWGTYGYTF
TRBV13,TRBJ2-3,CASSPGLDPDTQYF
TRBV30,TRBJ2-7,CAWSDYRASYEQYF
TRBV19,TRBJ1-1,CASIPSGLNTEAFF
TRBV24-1,TRBJ2-2,CATSDSARMNTGELFF
TRBV12-3/TRBV12-4,TRBJ2-3,CASRRLAGGIDTQYF
TRBV12-5,TRBJ2-4,CASGFFRFWVGENIQYF
TRBV19,TRBJ2-1,CASTNPWGDSYNEQFF
TRBV12-3/TRBV12-4,TRBJ2-2,CASKVQVLTGELFF
TRBV9,TRBJ2-1,CASSVVGDLDNEQFF
TRBV20-1,TRBJ1-5,CSAGRTGNVVVNQPQHF
TRBV12-5,TRBJ1-2,CASGRQGTGGYTF
TRBV27,TRBJ1-1,CASSSSTGANTEAFF
TRBV5-1,TRBJ2-7,CASRPTSGLSYEQYF
TRBV7-9,TRBJ2-7,CASSLSGTGGHEQYF
TRBV20-1,TRBJ2-4,CSAEDRATSGTDIQYF
TRBV6-1,TRBJ1-5,CASSEALVGAQPQHF
TRBV7-2,TRBJ2-7,CASSLLIGEYYEQYF
TRBV30,TRBJ1-1,CAWSVDGGWTEAFF
TRBV4-1,TRBJ2-7,CASSGTSSHEQYF
TRBV5-1,TRBJ2-1,CASSLGQDQFF
TRBV7-9,TRBJ2-1,CASSLSGVYNEQFF
TRBV3-1,TRBJ1-5,CASSRDRLDQPQHF
TRBV2,TRBJ1-5,CASSENRVPNQPQHF
TRBV28,TRBJ2-7,CASRFNREVVYEQYF
TRBV29-1,TRBJ2-5,CSVSPTQETQYF
TRBV11-2,TRBJ2-2,CASSPGHLNTGELFF
TRBV7-9,TRBJ2-1,CARSPPTGRAWNEQFF
TRBV9,TRBJ2-1,CASSVRDQNNEQFF
TRBV20-1,TRBJ2-1,CSAHRDNSYNEQFF
TRBV20-1,TRBJ2-3,CSASDFYTQYF
TRBV2,TRBJ2-7,CASRWDPGVYEQYF
TRBV12-3/TRBV12-4,TRBJ1-5,CASSWDRSNQPQHF
TRBV2,TRBJ1-2,CASSEGTTGGRGYTF
TRBV6-2/TRBV6-3,TRBJ1-5,CASSYLHVNQPQHF
TRBV6-1,TRBJ2-7,CASRRDRVDEQYF
TRBV11-3,TRBJ2-1,CASSVGDLMYNEQFF
TRBV18,TRBJ2-2,CASSPGDGNTGELFF
TRBV28,TRBJ1-5,CASSLVAGQPQHF
TRBV2,TRBJ2-7,CASSVGTLNEQYF
TRBV3-1,TRBJ2-7,CASSLTRLAESSYEQYF
TRBV3-1,TRBJ2-2,CASSQDRPTGELFF
TRBV6-6,TRBJ2-5,CASSYSLGEETQYF
TRBV12-3/TRBV12-4,TRBJ1-3,CASRLDYTIYF
TRBV29-1,TRBJ2-7,CSVEDQGTDLRVQYF
TRBV4-2,TRBJ2-3,CASSQGTTFSTDTQYF
TRBV5-8,TRBJ2-3,CASSVGGTPSTDTQYF